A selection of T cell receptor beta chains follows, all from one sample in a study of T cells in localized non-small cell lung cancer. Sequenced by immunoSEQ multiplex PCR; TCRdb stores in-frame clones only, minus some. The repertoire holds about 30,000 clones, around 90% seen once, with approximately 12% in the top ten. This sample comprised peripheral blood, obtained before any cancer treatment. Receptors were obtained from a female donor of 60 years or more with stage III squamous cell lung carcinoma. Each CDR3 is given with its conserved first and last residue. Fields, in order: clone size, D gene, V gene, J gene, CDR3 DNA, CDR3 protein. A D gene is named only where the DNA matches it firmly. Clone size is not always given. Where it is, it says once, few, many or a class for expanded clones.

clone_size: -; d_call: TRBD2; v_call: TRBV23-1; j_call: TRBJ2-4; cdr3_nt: TGCGCCAGCAGTCCAATCCCCCCAGGACTAGCGGGGGGCCCGACGGACATTCAGTACTTC; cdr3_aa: CASSPIPPGLAGGPTDIQYF
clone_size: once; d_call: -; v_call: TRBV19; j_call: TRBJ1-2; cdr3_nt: TGTGCCAGTAGTAGCCCGGGAGAGGTTACTTATGGCTACACCTTC; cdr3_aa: CASSSPGEVTYGYTF
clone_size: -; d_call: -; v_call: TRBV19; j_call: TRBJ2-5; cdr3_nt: TGTGCCAGTAGCCAGGGACCCGTTGAACTGTACTTC; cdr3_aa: CASSQGPVELYF
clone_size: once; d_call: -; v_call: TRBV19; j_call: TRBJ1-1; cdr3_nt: TGTGCCAGTAGCCGCTACGGACAGCACACTGAAGCTTTCTTT; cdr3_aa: CASSRYGQHTEAFF
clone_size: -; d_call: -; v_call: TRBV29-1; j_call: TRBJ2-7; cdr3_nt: TGCAGCGTCCGAGGACAGCAAGGGAGCTTCTACGAGCAGTACTTC; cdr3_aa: CSVRGQQGSFYEQYF
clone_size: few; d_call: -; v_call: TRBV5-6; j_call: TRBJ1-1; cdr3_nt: TGTGCCAGCAGATACCAGGGGTGGGGAGGAGCTTTCTTT; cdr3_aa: CASRYQGWGGAFF
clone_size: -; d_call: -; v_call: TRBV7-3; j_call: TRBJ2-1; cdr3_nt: TGTGCCAGCAGCCCAGTAGGGGTCGAATACAATGAGCAGTTCTTC; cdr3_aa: CASSPVGVEYNEQFF
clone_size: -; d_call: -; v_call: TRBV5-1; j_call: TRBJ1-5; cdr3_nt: TGCGCCAGCAGCTTGGTAGGGGCACAAAATCAGCCCCAGCATTTT; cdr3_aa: CASSLVGAQNQPQHF
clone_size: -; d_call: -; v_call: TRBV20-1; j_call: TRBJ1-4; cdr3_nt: TGCAGTGCTAGTTTTGAAAAACTGTTTTTT; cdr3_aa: CSASFEKLFF
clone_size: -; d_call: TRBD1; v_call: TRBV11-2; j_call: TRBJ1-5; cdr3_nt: TGTGCCAGCAGCTTAGAAGCGACAGGGAGGAATCAGCCCCAGCATTTT; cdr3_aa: CASSLEATGRNQPQHF
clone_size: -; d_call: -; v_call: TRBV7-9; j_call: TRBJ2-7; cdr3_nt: TGTGCCAGCAGCTTACGCAGTCTATTGGACGAGCAGTACTTC; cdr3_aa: CASSLRSLLDEQYF
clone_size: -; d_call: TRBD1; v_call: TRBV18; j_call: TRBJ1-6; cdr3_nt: TGTGCCAGCTCACCAGGACAGGGGCAACATTCACCCCTCCACTTT; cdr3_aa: CASSPGQGQHSPLHF
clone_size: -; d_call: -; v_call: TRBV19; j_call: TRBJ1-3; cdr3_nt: TGTGCCAGTGCCTGGCAAGGGATCTCTGGAAACACCATATATTTT; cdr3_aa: CASAWQGISGNTIYF
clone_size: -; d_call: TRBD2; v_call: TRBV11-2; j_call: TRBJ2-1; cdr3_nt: TGTGCCAGCAGCTATACTAGCGGGACGTACAATGAGCAGTTCTTC; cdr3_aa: CASSYTSGTYNEQFF
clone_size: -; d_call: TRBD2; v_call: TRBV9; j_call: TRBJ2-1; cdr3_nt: TGTGCCAGCACCCGGACTAGCGGGAGCTACAATGAGCAGTTCTTC; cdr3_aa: CASTRTSGSYNEQFF
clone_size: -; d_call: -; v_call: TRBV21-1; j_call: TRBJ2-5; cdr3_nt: TGTGCCAGCAGCAAAGCGCTGGCTAGCGGGGAATGTCAAGAGACCCAGTACTTC; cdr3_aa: CASSKALASGECQETQYF
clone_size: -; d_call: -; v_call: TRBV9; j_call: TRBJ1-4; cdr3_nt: TGTGCCAGCAGCTACGGTCCAGAGGAAAAACTGTTTTTT; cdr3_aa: CASSYGPEEKLFF
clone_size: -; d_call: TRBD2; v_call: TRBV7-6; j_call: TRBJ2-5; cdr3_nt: TGTGCCAGCGACCCCGGGGGGTCGGAGACCCAGTACTTC; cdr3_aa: CASDPGGSETQYF
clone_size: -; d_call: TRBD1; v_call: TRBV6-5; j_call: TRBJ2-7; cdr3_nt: TGTGCCAGCAGTTACTCGCCAGGGGGCGGCGGGCAGTACTTC; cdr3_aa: CASSYSPGGGGQYF
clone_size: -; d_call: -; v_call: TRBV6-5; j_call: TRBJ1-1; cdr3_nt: TGTGCCAGCAGTTCCCCGGGGGCTGAAGCTTTCTTT; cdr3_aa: CASSSPGAEAFF
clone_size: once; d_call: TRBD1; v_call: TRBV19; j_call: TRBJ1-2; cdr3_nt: TGTGCCAGTAGTACCGAGCGGACAGGGGGCCACAATGGCTACACCTTC; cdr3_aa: CASSTERTGGHNGYTF
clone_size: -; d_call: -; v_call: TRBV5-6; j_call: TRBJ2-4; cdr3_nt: TGTGCCAGCAGCTTGAGGGCAGGGGAGAACATTCAGTACTTC; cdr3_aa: CASSLRAGENIQYF